Here is one T cell receptor (beta chain) with its context. Its antigen is unknown. Trimming took 1 base from V and 4 from J, leaving 13 bases between them. The length of the CDR3 is 15 residues. Per the germline V gene, CDR1 is LGHNT and CDR2 is FRNRAP. The data belong to a study of T cell responses to AZD1222 COVID-19 vaccine. Assay used: immunoSEQ multiplex PCR; TCRdb lists only in-frame clones, some missing. The sample shows under 50,000 clones, 85% to 90% of them seen only once. Overall study results and limits: Spike regions recognized by vaccine-associated CD4 TCRs spanned the protein, led by 160-218 and 743-854. Baseline seropositives among AZD1222 recipients totaled only 5 or 6. White British donors predominated, females outnumbered males, and clonal diversity was possibly underestimated. Within unmutated variant regions lay the reported targets of nearly half of spike-specific TCRs.

The chain links TRBV12-5 to TRBJ1-1; TRBD1 might be the D (5 bases). This specimen consisted of peripheral blood, obtained 28 days after the second AZD1222 dose. This receptor was obtained from an adult who received the AZD1222 COVID-19 vaccine. As DNA, the CDR3 is TGTGCTAGTGGTTTGGGGACAAGCGTGGGCACTGAAGCTTTCTTT. It codes for CASGLGTSVGTEAFF.